The rows below give T cell receptor beta chains drawn from one sample of a study of graft-versus-host responses after intestinal transplantation. Antigen specificity for these receptors is unknown. The repertoire was sequenced with immunoSEQ multiplex PCR; TCRdb's copy has only in-frame clones and lacks some. The sample lists roughly 80,000 clones, around nine tenths seen once, with around 8% in the top ten. This material consisted of unstimulated CD8+ T cells sorted from spleen or lymph node cells, taken before transplant. The receptors were sampled from a human donor who was the organ donor for an intestinal transplant. Each CDR3 is given without its conserved first and last residue. The order of the fields is V gene, J gene, CDR3 protein.

TRBV19,TRBJ2-2,ASRESGSGELF
TRBV28,TRBJ1-3,ASSLFYRAGNTIY
TRBV7-3,TRBJ2-7,ASSSPPGDEQY
TRBV5-6,TRBJ2-5,ASSPGLAGEYRFQETQY
TRBV30,TRBJ2-2,AWREAPGELF
TRBV27,TRBJ2-3,ASSLRYTDTQY
TRBV7-7,TRBJ2-6,ASSCFQGSGANVLT
TRBV27,TRBJ2-3,ASSQGTYTDTQY
TRBV5-4,TRBJ2-7,ASSLSGFDEQY
TRBV29-1,TRBJ2-3,SVKDWTGKDTQY
TRBV6-1,TRBJ2-7,ASSVGQSLIDEQY
TRBV7-2,TRBJ1-1,ASSLDVGGASTEAF
TRBV30,TRBJ2-7,AWSGGLAGNYEQY
TRBV7-9,TRBJ2-3,ASSLVQRGMDTQY
TRBV5-1,TRBJ1-1,ASYTENTEAF
TRBV9,TRBJ2-7,ASSFSGSAGDEQY
TRBV5-1,TRBJ2-5,ASSPTGTSGGWRETQY
TRBV27,TRBJ2-2,ASSFGDVVTGELF
TRBV7-9,TRBJ2-5,ASSLGLTQY
TRBV7-9,TRBJ1-2,ASSDVLQNYGYT
TRBV5-1,TRBJ2-7,ASSLAETDFDYEQY
TRBV29-1,TRBJ1-1,SAPPGQGTEAF
TRBV10-1,TRBJ2-3,ASSVQRTDTQY
TRBV11-3,TRBJ1-2,ASSCDSTTNYGYT
TRBV5-1,TRBJ1-2,ASSARLDQGVVDYGYT
TRBV4-1,TRBJ1-6,ASSQEQGYNSPLH
TRBV2,TRBJ2-1,ASSDFGEASYNEQF
TRBV19,TRBJ2-3,ASTETAGVADTQY
TRBV10-2,TRBJ1-2,ASSLGTYGYT
TRBV7-9,TRBJ2-4,ASSGGQGLAKNIQY
TRBV2,TRBJ1-5,ASQGANQPQH
TRBV7-9,TRBJ2-1,ASSRGLGGQF
TRBV7-9,TRBJ2-7,ASSFSNSYYEQY
TRBV28,TRBJ1-2,ASRHLDYGYT
TRBV15,TRBJ1-2,ATSRQDGLDYGYT
TRBV7-9,TRBJ2-1,ASRIGTGGRYNEQF
TRBV5-1,TRBJ1-3,ASSLGQGNQNTIY
TRBV10-1,TRBJ1-1,ASSESGTADAF
TRBV5-1,TRBJ1-1,ASSLDLSTEAF
TRBV27,TRBJ2-7,ASRKDRDESYEQY
TRBV11-3,TRBJ1-1,ASSLERGVRVLRAF
TRBV5-1,TRBJ2-2,ASSFAIGQGYTGELF
TRBV5-4,TRBJ1-3,ASSSRTGRLERNTIY
TRBV30,TRBJ2-5,AWSVGGGREETQY
TRBV7-6,TRBJ2-7,ASSLLGYEQY
TRBV4-1,TRBJ2-5,ASSQVGSVQSQY
TRBV15,TRBJ2-5,ATSRRVTSGETQY
TRBV28,TRBJ1-5,ASTPGARQPQH
TRBV30,TRBJ2-7,AWSDSYEQY
TRBV5-1,TRBJ2-1,ASSLEAALRDEQF
TRBV25-1,TRBJ2-2,ASSGGSTGELF
TRBV6-1,TRBJ1-2,ASHTAGINYGYT
TRBV15,TRBJ2-5,ATSPPRTKETQY
TRBV7-2,TRBJ2-3,ASSLDRAGTDTQY
TRBV7-2,TRBJ2-7,ASSLGGTAGGYEQY